A selection of T cell receptor beta chains follows, all from one sample in a study of T cells in tumors after PD-1 blockade. Assay: immunoSEQ multiplex PCR; the TCRdb copy retains only in-frame clones and omits some. This sample carries approximately 47,000 clones, roughly 80% of them seen once, and the ten largest clones take less than 5%. The sample in question was PBMCs, obtained before anti-PD-1 treatment. These receptors originate from a human donor with basal cell carcinoma. CDR3s include the opening cysteine and the closing phenylalanine or tryptophan. D genes are given only for firm matches. Size is stated for part of the rows, as once, few or many counts, or as a class when the clone is expanded.

d_call	v_call	j_call	clone_size	cdr3_aa	cdr3_nt
.	TRBV28	TRBJ1-5	.	CASIYNQGGNQPQHF	TGTGCCAGCATTTATAATCAGGGCGGCAATCAGCCCCAGCATTTT
TRBD1	TRBV4-1	TRBJ2-7	.	CASSPRIRDRTQAYEQYF	TGCGCCAGCAGCCCCCGAATCCGGGACAGGACCCAAGCCTACGAGCAGTACTTC
TRBD1	TRBV2	TRBJ1-5	.	CASNKDRGENQPQHF	TGTGCCAGCAATAAAGACAGGGGCGAGAATCAGCCCCAGCATTTT
.	TRBV5-1	TRBJ1-6	.	CASSGGTLYNSPLHF	TGCGCCAGCAGCGGGGGGACTCTCTATAATTCACCCCTCCACTTT
.	TRBV3-1/TRBV3-2	TRBJ2-4	.	CASSHWDISKNIQYF	TGTGCCAGCAGCCATTGGGACATATCCAAAAACATTCAGTACTTC
.	TRBV19	TRBJ2-1	.	CASSTGTAVYNEQFF	TGTGCCAGTAGTACGGGGACGGCGGTATACAATGAGCAGTTCTTC
TRBD1	TRBV24-1	TRBJ1-2	.	CATSDSTPPGTGYGYTF	TGTGCCACCAGTGATTCGACCCCCCCTGGGACAGGCTATGGCTACACCTTC
.	TRBV19	TRBJ1-1	.	CASRTPGPLYTEAFF	TGTGCCAGTAGAACCCCGGGCCCTCTGTACACTGAAGCTTTCTTT
TRBD1	TRBV28	TRBJ1-4	.	CASSLWGQSATNEKLFF	TGTGCCAGCAGTTTATGGGGACAGAGCGCAACTAATGAAAAACTGTTTTTT
.	TRBV7-2	TRBJ1-1	.	CASRPGIMNTEAFF	TGTGCCAGCAGGCCGGGGATAATGAACACTGAAGCTTTCTTT
.	TRBV7-2	TRBJ1-1	.	CASSSLQGGTEAFF	TGTGCCAGCAGCTCTCTACAGGGTGGCACTGAAGCTTTCTTT
TRBD1	TRBV2	TRBJ1-1	.	CASRTGVTEAFF	TGTGCCAGCAGGACAGGGGTCACTGAAGCTTTCTTT
.	TRBV4-1	TRBJ1-2	.	CASSQDGARGYTF	TGCGCCAGCAGCCAGGATGGGGCACGGGGCTACACCTTC
TRBD1	TRBV30	TRBJ1-6	few	CAWSVSQGDVSRRSPLHF	TGTGCCTGGAGTGTTTCTCAGGGGGACGTGTCGAGGAGATCACCCCTCCACTTT
.	TRBV7-9	TRBJ1-2	.	CASSLMTAPYGYTF	TGTGCCAGCAGCTTAATGACGGCGCCCTATGGCTACACCTTC
.	TRBV5-5	TRBJ2-7	few	CASSGPGSSYEQYF	TGTGCCAGCTCAGGCCCGGGAAGCTCCTACGAGCAGTACTTC